Listed here are 24 T cell receptor beta chains from one sample, sequenced in a study of blood T cells in healthy people across ages. With a J-beta primer mix and a sample-barcoded 5' primer, a second PCR ran 7 to 11 cycles. TCRdb ran MiXCR on the 5' RACE reads and lists one entry per CDR3 protein. Among 1 million or so distinct CDR3 sequences listed, 40% to 55% were seen once. The specimen was blood. The origin of the receptors is a woman in her sixties or seventies in good health.

This chain connects TRBV27 to TRBJ2-2; D is possibly TRBD1 (6 bases). The CDR3 spans 16 residues. Per germline, CDR1 MNHEY and CDR2 SMNVEV (reference sequence). Trimming removed 3 bases from V and 2 bases from J, with 13 bases in between. The CDR3 loop is CASSFLGTPNTGELFF. The CDR3 nucleotides read TGTGCCAGCAGTTTCCTCGGGACACCCAACACCGGGGAGCTGTTTTTT.

The V gene is TRBV18, the J gene TRBJ2-5; 10 bases line up with TRBD2. TRBJ2-7 explains the end of the DNA better; the J call may be wrong. The germline gives CDR1 KGHSH, CDR2 LQKENI. The CDR3 covers 16 residues. CDR3 in amino acids: CASSPPVLAGAYEQYF. Here the CDR3 DNA reads TGTGCCAGCTCACCACCGGTTCTAGCGGGAGCATACGAGCAGTACTTC.

This clonotype was seen a handful of times. J is TRBJ2-7 and V is TRBV3-1; D unclear. CDR1 and CDR2 (germline): LGHDT, YNNKEL (reference sequence). Deletions cut 0 bases from V and 1 base from J, with 7 bases between. The CDR3 is 14 residues long. CDR3: CASSQDSRSYEQYF. The CDR3 DNA reads as TGTGCCAGCAGCCAAGACAGTAGATCCTACGAGCAGTACTTC.

This clonotype was picked up a small number of times. The chain links TRBV7-9 to TRBJ2-4; the D is unclear. The tail of the sequence fits TRBJ2-7 better, so the J call may be wrong. CDR1 is SEHNR, CDR2 FQNEAQ, per germline (reference sequence). This CDR3 is built from 15 residues. The CDR3 region has the DNA TGTGCCAGCAGTCAAAGCTTGACGACCTCCTACGAGCAGTACTTC. Its translation: CASSQSLTTSYEQYF.

This clonotype turned up a few times. V gene TRBV12-3 or TRBV12-4 combines with J gene TRBJ1-2; a possible D gene is TRBD1 (6 bases). There are 17 residues in the CDR3. V lost 5 bases to trimming and J lost 2 bases, with 21 bases between them. The CDR3 DNA follows: TGTGCCAGCAGTCTAACGGAAGGGGGAGGGAGGAACTATGGCTACACCTTC. It translates to CASSLTEGGGRNYGYTF.

V gene TRBV27 combines with J gene TRBJ2-3; D not resolved. CDR1 and CDR2 from the germline V gene are MNHEY and SMNVEV (reference sequence). The V end was cut by 5 bases, the J end by 2 bases, with 14 bases between. CDR3 length: 15 amino acids. CDR3 DNA: TGTGCCAGCAGTCCAAATTGGGCGATCACAGATACGCAGTATTTT. Amino acid sequence: CASSPNWAITDTQYF.

The chain joins TRBV20-1 to TRBJ2-3; 7 bases map to TRBD1. V shed 3 bases, J shed 6 bases, and the junction held 3 bases outside the gene matches. The CDR3 has 12 amino acids. Germline CDR1 is DFQATT and CDR2 is SNEGSKA (reference sequence). The CDR3 DNA reads TGCAGTGCTAGGACAGGGTGGGATACGCAGTATTTT. It specifies CSARTGWDTQYF.

This sequence joins TRBV29-1 and TRBJ2-1, with D maybe TRBD2 (6 bases). V was clipped by 6 bases and J by 7 bases, with 10 bases between them. CDR1 is SQVTM and CDR2 is ANQGSEA in the germline V gene. CDR3 length: 11 amino acids. The CDR3 DNA reads TGCAGCGTCCCGGGGAGGAATGAGCAGTTCTTC. Protein: CSVPGRNEQFF.

The chain carries TRBV28 and TRBJ1-2; D is perhaps TRBD1 (5 bases). CDR1 is MDHEN and CDR2 is SYDVKM in the germline V gene. The CDR3 is made up of 14 amino acids. The V end was cut by 4 bases, the J end by 2 bases, with 11 bases between. The CDR3 is CASSSGGVNYGYTF. In nucleotides, the CDR3 is TGTGCCAGCAGTTCGGGGGGAGTAAACTATGGCTACACCTTC.

The table lists this clonotype with a few counts. The CDR3 nucleotides are TGTGCCAGCTCATCAGGACTAGCACTAGGGACCCAGTACTTC. Its translation: CASSSGLALGTQYF. V and J are TRBV18 and TRBJ2-7, with TRBD2 matching 8 bases. Gene TRBJ2-5 matches the end of the DNA better, so the J call may be wrong. The CDR3 sequence is 14 residues long. The germline CDR1 and CDR2 sequences are KGHSH and LQKENI.

The chain joins TRBV28 to TRBJ2-6; 9 nucleotides align to TRBD1. V was pared by 6 bases and J by 3 bases, with 12 bases of the junction left unmatched. From germline, CDR1 is MDHEN and CDR2 SYDVKM. CDR3 length: 18 residues. The CDR3 bases are TGTGCCAGCAGACACAGGGGGCCTGCTTTGGTTGGGGCCAACGTCCTGACTTTC. Translating it yields CASRHRGPALVGANVLTF.

The gene calls are TRBV6-4 and TRBJ2-2; 8 nucleotides line up with TRBD1. V shed 3 bases, J shed 4 bases, and the junction held 4 bases outside the gene matches. The germline CDR1 and CDR2 sequences are MRHNA and SNTAGT. There are 15 residues in the CDR3. The CDR3 loop is CASSEQTGGTGELFF. The CDR3, as DNA: TGTGCCAGCAGTGAGCAAACAGGGGGCACCGGGGAGCTGTTTTTT.

This clonotype has more than one count but fewer than ten. This chain joins TRBV12-3 or TRBV12-4 and TRBJ2-2; D gene unclear. The V end lost 4 bases, the J end lost 1 base, and 4 bases lay between the germline ends. This CDR3 is 13 amino acids long. In nucleotides, the CDR3 is TGTGCCAGCAGTTCGAAGAACACCGGGGAGCTGTTTTTT. Translated: CASSSKNTGELFF.

The chain carries TRBV29-1 and TRBJ2-1; no clear D gene. The V gene lost 5 bases and the J gene lost 4 bases, with 12 bases spanning the gap. The CDR3 contains 13 residues. Germline V CDR1 and CDR2: SQVTM, ANQGSEA. CDR3 protein: CSVLSQQYNEQFF. CDR3 coding DNA: TGCAGCGTTCTATCTCAACAGTACAATGAGCAGTTCTTC.

A note on this clonotype: No conserved phenylalanine or tryptophan is present at the end of the CDR3, so a read error is the likely explanation. This chain joins TRBV12-3 or TRBV12-4 and TRBJ2-1; TRBD2 matches at 8 bases. With 5 bases clipped from V and 8 bases from J, the junction kept 8 bases outside the gene matches. The CDR3 sequence is 14 residues long. The CDR3 region is CASSLWGSGDEQFL. The CDR3 region has the DNA TGTGCCAGCAGTCTCTGGGGTAGCGGGGATGAGCAGTTCCTC.

This clonotype was found a few times. V and J are TRBV3-1 and TRBJ2-3, with TRBD1 matching over 8 bases. This CDR3 is 16 amino acids long. The V segment lost 1 base and the J segment 5 bases; nucleotides outside the gene matches: 8. From germline, CDR1 is LGHDT and CDR2 YNNKEL (reference sequence). DNA of the CDR3: TGTGCCAGCAGCCAAGCGGCAGGGGGCAAGGTAGATACGCAGTATTTT. Translating gives CASSQAAGGKVDTQYF.

The chain has TRBV9 and TRBJ2-5; D is unresolved. V was pared by 0 bases and J by 5 bases, with 17 bases between. Germline loops: CDR1 SGDLS, CDR2 YYNGEE. The CDR3 is 16 amino acids. CDR3 DNA sequence: TGTGCCAGCAGCGTAGATCCAGCATCTCGTTCGGAGACCCAGTACTTC. Amino acids: CASSVDPASRSETQYF.

The chain uses TRBV6-2 or TRBV6-3 and TRBJ2-1; the match to TRBD2 covers 13 bases. The CDR3 has 15 amino acids. V lost 5 bases, J lost 8 bases, and 6 bases stayed unmatched. CDR1 MNHEY and CDR2 SVGEGT come from the germline V gene. The CDR3 coding sequence is TGTGCCAGCAGTACGACTAGCGGGAGGTCGGATGAGCAGTTCTTC. Encoded protein: CASSTTSGRSDEQFF.

CDR3 DNA sequence: TGTGCCAGCAGTCCCGGACAGGGGGCAGAGGATACGCAGTATTTT. Translation: CASSPGQGAEDTQYF. The chain carries TRBV7-2 and TRBJ2-3; the match to TRBD1 covers 11 bases. The germline V gene encodes CDR1 SGHTA and CDR2 FQGNSA. J was trimmed by 6 bases and V by 6 bases; bases with no gene match: 8. The CDR3 is 15 amino acids. The full variable domain, its missing parts supplied by reference TRBV7-2 and TRBJ2-3, is GAGVSQSPSNKVTEKGKDVELRCDPISGHTALYWYRQSLGQGLEFLIYFQGNSAPDKSGLPSDRFSAERTGGSVSTLTIQRTQQEDSAVYLCASSPGQGAEDTQYFGPGTRLTVL.

The sample holds a few counts of this clonotype. V usage is TRBV19 and J usage is TRBJ1-1; weak D call: TRBD1 (5 bases). V lost 6 bases and J lost 7, with 9 bases in between. Germline V gene data show CDR1 as LNHDA and CDR2 as SQIVND (reference sequence). The length of the CDR3 is 11 residues. DNA of the CDR3: TGTGCCAGTAGATATCAGGGTGAAGCTTTCTTT. It yields the protein CASRYQGEAFF.

This clonotype was picked up a small number of times. The chain combines TRBV12-3 or TRBV12-4 with TRBJ2-2, with TRBD1 matching over 11 bases. Losses at the gene ends were 5 bases for V and 9 bases for J; bases not matched to a gene: 5. This CDR3 contains 14 residues. CDR3 amino acids: CASSPRTGGRELFF. CDR3 bases: TGTGCCAGCAGTCCACGGACAGGGGGCCGGGAGCTGTTTTTT.

This clonotype was counted only a few times. The V call is TRBV9, the J call TRBJ2-7, with a possible D match to TRBD2 (6 bases). The CDR3 consists of 15 residues. Trimming removed 0 bases at V and 1 base at J, with 11 bases between. Per the germline V gene, CDR1 is SGDLS and CDR2 is YYNGEE. The CDR3 bases are TGTGCCAGCAGCGTAGCCGTAGGAGGGTCCTACGAGCAGTACTTC. Protein: CASSVAVGGSYEQYF.

This clonotype came up once. Its ends do not fully match the called genes, so a read error is possible. CDR3 coding DNA: TGCAGTGCTGGAGATCTCGGCACAGATACGCAGTATTTT. Protein sequence: CSAGDLGTDTQYF. The chain uses TRBV20-1 and TRBJ2-3; D is unresolved. Per germline, CDR1 DFQATT and CDR2 SNEGSKA (reference sequence). This CDR3 is 13 amino acids long.

V usage is TRBV11-2 and J usage is TRBJ2-7; 11 bases fit TRBD1. Judging by the DNA end, TRBJ2-5 fits better; the J call may be wrong. CDR1 and CDR2 (germline): SGHAT, FQNNGV. The CDR3 is 16 amino acids. The CDR3 spells CASRRPGQGDGETQYF. As DNA, the CDR3 is TGTGCCAGCAGGAGACCGGGACAGGGGGACGGGGAGACCCAGTACTTC.